Below, 27 T cell receptor beta chains from the same sample are listed, as sequenced in a study of OX40 agonist ivuxolimab in advanced cancers. Some clones are missing from TCRdb's copy, which holds only in-frame ones; the method was immunoSEQ multiplex PCR. This table holds tens of thousands of clones, more than 75% found once. This sample comprised CD4+ or CD8+ T cells sorted from blood, obtained in a trial of the OX40 agonist ivuxolimab. These receptors were taken from an adult with an advanced solid tumor such as melanoma, head and neck, liver or kidney cancer.

The chain couples TRBV29-1 to TRBJ2-1; 8 bases match TRBD2. Germline trimming cut 7 bases from V and 4 bases from J; bases unmatched to any gene: 9. The germline gives CDR1 SQVTM, CDR2 ANQGSEA. This CDR3 spans 14 amino acids. CDR3 residues: CSARYSGIYNEQFF. In nucleotides, the CDR3 is TGCAGCGCCCGATATAGCGGGATATACAATGAGCAGTTCTTC.

The chain links TRBV19 to TRBJ1-5, with 7 positions matching TRBD1. The germline V gene has CDR1 LNHDA and CDR2 SQIVND (reference sequence). Trimming removed 4 bases from V and 5 bases from J; junction bases left unmatched: 8. The CDR3 is made up of 15 amino acids. Here the CDR3 DNA reads TGTGCCAGTAGTAGACGAGACAGGGATCATCAGCCCCAGCATTTT. Protein product: CASSRRDRDHQPQHF.

The rearrangement uses TRBV5-1 and TRBJ1-6, with D unresolved. Germline V CDR1 and CDR2: SGHRS, YFSETQ. V was pared by 5 bases and J by 8 bases, with 14 bases between. This CDR3 comprises 14 residues. CDR3 region: CASRFAEAHSPLHF. CDR3 nucleotides: TGCGCCAGCAGGTTCGCGGAAGCTCATTCACCCCTCCACTTT.

This clone occurred a few times. The chain links TRBV6-1 to TRBJ1-4, with 8 bases lining up with TRBD1. The length of the CDR3 is 15 residues. CDR1 is MNHNS and CDR2 is SASEGT in the germline V gene. The V segment lost 6 bases and the J segment 6 bases; nucleotides outside the gene matches: 9. The CDR3 is CASRLEGQVYEKLFF. The CDR3 DNA reads TGTGCCAGCAGGTTGGAGGGACAGGTCTATGAAAAACTGTTTTTT.

This clone was seen a few times. The V gene is TRBV4-3, the J gene TRBJ1-6; 7 bases fit TRBD1. Germline CDR1 LGHNA, CDR2 YSLEER. Germline trimming cut 1 base from V and 6 bases from J; bases unmatched to any gene: 12. The CDR3 has 18 amino acids. Here the CDR3 DNA reads TGCGCCAGCAGCCAAGTTCTCCTTGGGACAGTCAGTAATTCACCCCTCCACTTT. Protein sequence: CASSQVLLGTVSNSPLHF.

This clone was seen once. The genes are TRBV2 and TRBJ2-2, with a possible D match to TRBD2 (6 bases). The germline V gene encodes CDR1 SNHLY and CDR2 FYNNEI. Trimming shortened V by 7 bases and J by 6 bases, and 15 bases separated the two germline ends. The CDR3 spans 14 residues. CDR3 in amino acids: CASIRESPPGELFF. CDR3 DNA sequence: TGTGCCAGCATTCGGGAGAGTCCTCCCGGGGAGCTGTTTTTT.

There are a few counts of this clone. This chain connects TRBV5-1 to TRBJ1-1; D remains ambiguous. CDR1 is SGHRS and CDR2 is YFSETQ in the germline V gene. V lost 2 bases, J lost 2 bases, and 10 bases lay in between. The CDR3 length is 14 residues. The CDR3 region has the DNA TGCGCCAGCAGCTTCGAAGGGCTTAACACTGAAGCTTTCTTT. Translating gives CASSFEGLNTEAFF.

The chain joins TRBV7-2 to TRBJ2-1; D gene ambiguous. This CDR3 region has 15 residues. CDR1 and CDR2 from the germline V gene are SGHTA and FQGNSA. V shed 0 bases and J shed 5 bases, with 11 bases lying between them. The CDR3 sequence is CASSLASTPNNEQFF. For the CDR3, the DNA is TGTGCCAGCAGCTTAGCCTCGACACCGAACAATGAGCAGTTCTTC.

The chain uses TRBV29-1 and TRBJ2-1; 8 bases fit TRBD1. J gave up 4 bases and V 4 bases, and 6 bases lay outside the gene matches. Germline V CDR1 and CDR2: SQVTM, ANQGSEA. This CDR3 has 14 amino acids. The CDR3 is CSVGRTGYYNEQFF. CDR3 coding DNA: TGCAGCGTTGGGAGGACAGGGTATTACAATGAGCAGTTCTTC.

This chain joins TRBV10-3 and TRBJ1-1; D not resolved. Germline V gives CDR1 ENHRY, CDR2 SYGVKD. The V and J ends lost 8 bases and 0 bases respectively, with 10 bases between them. This CDR3 has 13 residues. The CDR3 region is CAISGGLNTEAFF. In nucleotides, the CDR3 is TGTGCCATCTCCGGTGGGTTGAACACTGAAGCTTTCTTT.

V gene TRBV18 combines with J gene TRBJ1-1, with 10 positions matching TRBD1. V trimming: 6 bases; J trimming: 1 base; junction bases outside the gene matches: 8. The CDR3 is made up of 16 amino acids. Germline V gene sequence: CDR1 KGHSH, CDR2 LQKENI. The DNA for the CDR3 is TGTGCCAGCTCCCCGGGACAGGGGCTTTGGAACACTGAAGCTTTCTTT. Amino acid sequence: CASSPGQGLWNTEAFF.

The chain has TRBV18 and TRBJ2-1, with 7 positions matching TRBD2. CDR3 length equals 17 residues. Germline lookup yields CDR1 KGHSH and CDR2 LQKENI. Trimming took 2 bases from V and 5 from J; bases not matched to a gene: 12. The CDR3 DNA sequence: TGTGCCAGCTCACCAACTTCTTCTGCGGGAGTGCACAATGAGCAGTTCTTC. This encodes CASSPTSSAGVHNEQFF.

DNA of the CDR3: TGTGCCAGCAGCCCGCGGTCTGTTAACTATGGCTACACCTTC. It is translated as CASSPRSVNYGYTF. The chain employs TRBV5-6 and TRBJ1-2; D is uncertain. Germline values: CDR1 SGHDT, CDR2 YYEEEE. The CDR3 runs 14 residues. Deletions cut 4 bases from V and 1 base from J, with 11 bases between.

This chain joins TRBV4-1 and TRBJ1-4; D perhaps matches TRBD1 (5 bases). V shed 6 bases and J shed 6 bases, with 20 bases lying between them. The CDR3 extends over 16 amino acids. Germline V gives CDR1 MGHRA, CDR2 YSYEKL. CDR3 DNA sequence: TGCGCCAGCAGTTCCGGACACGGAGCCCGGGATGAAAAACTGTTTTTT. Encoded protein: CASSSGHGARDEKLFF.

J is TRBJ1-3 and V is TRBV6-5; D ambiguous. The CDR3 is 16 amino acids. Germline assignment: CDR1 MNHEY and CDR2 SVGAGI. V was pared by 0 bases and J by 2 bases, with 11 bases between. The CDR3 loop is CASSYSRQAPGNTIYF. Written as DNA, the CDR3 is TGTGCCAGCAGTTACTCGAGGCAGGCTCCTGGAAACACCATATATTTT.

The V and J genes are TRBV28 and TRBJ2-5; D might be TRBD2 (6 bases). The assigned J gene may be wrong: the sequence end matches TRBJ2-7 better. Germline lookup yields CDR1 MDHEN and CDR2 SYDVKM. This CDR3 contains 11 residues. Here the CDR3 reads CASGGPYEQYF. The CDR3 bases are TGTGCCAGCGGAGGGCCCTACGAGCAGTACTTC.

The chain uses TRBV11-3 and TRBJ2-1; the D gene is possibly TRBD2 (7 bases). The CDR3 totals 14 residues. Germline V gene lookup returns CDR1 SGHNT and CDR2 YENEEA. V was cut by 5 bases and J by 9 bases, with 17 bases left in between. The CDR3 DNA is TGTGCCAGCAGCAACGGGGGGCAAACGTCTGAGCAGTTCTTC. It translates to CASSNGGQTSEQFF.

The chain recombines TRBV27 with TRBJ2-1; 10 bases line up with TRBD1. J was trimmed by 0 bases and V by 5 bases; bases with no gene match: 7. The CDR3 consists of 17 residues. Germline assignment: CDR1 MNHEY and CDR2 SMNVEV (reference sequence). For the CDR3, the DNA is TGTGCCAGCAGTAGAGGACAGGGGGTAAGCTCCTACAATGAGCAGTTCTTC. Protein sequence: CASSRGQGVSSYNEQFF.

The gene calls are TRBV18 and TRBJ2-7; D ambiguous. Deletions cut 0 bases from V and 6 bases from J, with 21 bases between. Germline assignment: CDR1 KGHSH and CDR2 LQKENI. This CDR3 is built from 17 residues. The CDR3 DNA reads TGTGCCAGCTCACCACCAGTCAGCCAGTCACTCGTATTCGAGCAGTACTTC. It codes for CASSPPVSQSLVFEQYF.

Here the CDR3 reads CSVEEAGTSNQPQHF. CDR3 coding DNA: TGCAGCGTTGAAGAAGCAGGAACTAGCAATCAGCCCCAGCATTTT. The genes are TRBV29-1 and TRBJ1-5; D not certain. The CDR3 sequence is 15 residues long. Germline V lookup: CDR1 SQVTM, CDR2 ANQGSEA. Trimming pared 0 bases from V and 0 bases from J, leaving 9 bases between. The full variable domain, with the rest looked up from reference TRBV29-1 and TRBJ1-5, is SAVISQKPSRDICQRGTSLTIQCQVDSQVTMMFWYRQQPGQSLTLIATANQGSEATYESGFVIDKFPISRPNLTFSTLTVSNMSPEDSSIYLCSVEEAGTSNQPQHFGDGTRLSIL.

The J gene is TRBJ2-4, the V gene TRBV19; 7 bases are a match to TRBD1. The CDR3 is 15 residues long. Per germline, CDR1 LNHDA and CDR2 SQIVND (reference sequence). Unmatched junction bases numbered 7, after V lost 4 bases and J lost 4 bases. DNA for the CDR3: TGTGCCAGTAGTACCCTCGGGACAGTTAAAAACATTCAGTACTTC. Encoded protein: CASSTLGTVKNIQYF.

The genes are TRBV6-5 and TRBJ1-2, with D maybe TRBD1 (6 bases). Trimming cost V 5 bases and J 1 base, with 14 bases left between them. Germline CDR1 reads MNHEY; CDR2 reads SVGAGI. The CDR3 has 15 amino acids. The CDR3 DNA reads TGTGCCAGCAGTGCCTACCAGGGGAATAACTATGGCTACACCTTC. This translates into CASSAYQGNNYGYTF.

The chain uses TRBV6-5 and TRBJ2-7; TRBD2 matches at 9 bases. The CDR3 has 15 amino acids. J gave up 1 base and V 3 bases, and 4 bases lay outside the gene matches. The germline gives CDR1 MNHEY, CDR2 SVGAGI. The CDR3 loop reads CASSYSGLASYEQYF. The CDR3 nucleotides read TGTGCCAGCAGTTATTCGGGACTAGCATCCTACGAGCAGTACTTC.

The chain uses TRBV10-1 and TRBJ2-3, with TRBD2 identical over 11 bases. The germline V gene has CDR1 WNHNN and CDR2 SYGVQD (reference sequence). V lost 6 bases, J lost 5 bases, and 4 bases stayed unmatched. This CDR3 is built from 14 residues. CDR3 in amino acids: CASRLGTSGDTQYF. CDR3 nucleotides: TGCGCCAGCAGGCTCGGGACTAGCGGAGATACGCAGTATTTT.

The chain carries TRBV5-1 and TRBJ1-2; 10 bases are shared with TRBD1. Per the germline V gene, CDR1 is SGHRS and CDR2 is YFSETQ. With 6 bases clipped from V and 5 bases from J, the junction kept 7 bases outside the gene matches. This CDR3 has 14 residues. The CDR3 DNA sequence: TGCGCCAGCACCCAGACAGGGGGCGGATATGGCTACACCTTC. This codes for CASTQTGGGYGYTF. The whole variable domain, filled in from reference TRBV5-1 and TRBJ1-2, reads KAGVTQTPRYLIKTRGQQVTLSCSPISGHRSVSWYQQTPGQGLQFLFEYFSETQRNKGNFPGRFSGRQFSNSRSEMNVSTLELGDSALYLCASTQTGGGYGYTFGSGTRLTVV.

The V gene is TRBV19, the J gene TRBJ2-3; D is ambiguous. The V end was cut by 4 bases, the J end by 4 bases, with 9 bases between. In germline, CDR1 is LNHDA, CDR2 SQIVND (reference sequence). The length of the CDR3 is 13 residues. CDR3 sequence reads: CASSSLEADTQYF. The DNA of the CDR3 is TGTGCCAGTAGTAGCCTAGAAGCAGATACGCAGTATTTT.

To note about this clone: Other nucleotide sequences from this sample produce the same CDR3. The CDR3 is CASSERDRASGNTIYF. The CDR3 DNA sequence: TGTGCCAGCAGTGAAAGGGACAGGGCCTCTGGAAACACCATATATTTT. The chain recombines TRBV2 with TRBJ1-3, with 9 bases that match TRBD1. The CDR3 is 16 amino acids. After removal of 2 bases from V and 0 bases from J, the junction contained 2 bases not matched to a gene. Germline assignment: CDR1 SNHLY and CDR2 FYNNEI.